This entry is about one T cell receptor beta chain. The antigen is not known. There are 15 residues in the CDR3. Trimming cost V 10 bases and J 2 bases, with 15 bases left between them. Germline V gives CDR1 ENHRY, CDR2 SYGVKD. This sample was taken from a study of T cell responses to AZD1222 COVID-19 vaccine. Study-level results: Donors in the cohort were predominantly white British and more often female, and clonal diversity was possibly underestimated. Breadth and depth of Spike-specific TCRs rose after two AZD1222 doses.

The method was immunoSEQ multiplex PCR; TCRdb's version includes in-frame clones alone and lacks a portion of them. The data contain about 140,000 clones, 85% to 95% of them singletons. J is TRBJ2-6 and V is TRBV10-3; D is tentatively TRBD1 or TRBD2 (5 bases each). This TCR was recovered from an adult in good health. Sequencing used peripheral blood, obtained on day 0 of AZD1222 vaccination. DNA of the CDR3: TGTGCCACCTCTGGGACCTCCGCTGGGGCCAACGTCCTGACTTTC. This sequence encodes CATSGTSAGANVLTF.